The source of this TCR beta chain is a study of cytomegalovirus exposure and HLA in healthy donors. Study-level background: There were 70 million to 95 million unique TCRs (from HLA-typed donors) in an early data release.

This clone appeared a single time. The length of the CDR3 is 14 residues. CDR1 LNHDA and CDR2 SQIVND come from the germline V gene (reference sequence). J gave up 9 bases and V 4 bases, and 9 bases lay outside the gene matches. Use of 60 Vbeta and 13 Jbeta primers characterized the PCR. In the authors' workflow: Some 80 million unique TCR beta chains, about 12 million shared, were counted in a later analysis. Sequenced by immunoSEQ multiplex PCR; TCRdb stores in-frame clones only, minus some. V and J calls and clone size follow that table, whereas D and trimming were derived from the DNA. The sample contains 200,000 or so clones, roughly 74% of which appear only once.

This rearrangement joins TRBV19 to TRBJ2-5; 9 nucleotides match TRBD1. The receptor was derived from a woman between 25 and 40 years old in good health and CMV-seropositive. Sequenced material: PBMCs. In nucleotides, the CDR3 is TGTGCCAGTAGTACCGGGACAGGGAGTCCACCCCAGTACTTC. This sequence encodes CASSTGTGSPPQYF. Looking up the rest from reference TRBV19 and TRBJ2-5 gives the full variable domain: DGGITQSPKYLFRKEGQNVTLSCEQNLNHDAMYWYRQDPGQGLRLIYYSQIVNDFQKGDIAEGYSVSREKKESFPLTVTSAQKNPTAFYLCASSTGTGSPPQYFGPGTRLLVL.